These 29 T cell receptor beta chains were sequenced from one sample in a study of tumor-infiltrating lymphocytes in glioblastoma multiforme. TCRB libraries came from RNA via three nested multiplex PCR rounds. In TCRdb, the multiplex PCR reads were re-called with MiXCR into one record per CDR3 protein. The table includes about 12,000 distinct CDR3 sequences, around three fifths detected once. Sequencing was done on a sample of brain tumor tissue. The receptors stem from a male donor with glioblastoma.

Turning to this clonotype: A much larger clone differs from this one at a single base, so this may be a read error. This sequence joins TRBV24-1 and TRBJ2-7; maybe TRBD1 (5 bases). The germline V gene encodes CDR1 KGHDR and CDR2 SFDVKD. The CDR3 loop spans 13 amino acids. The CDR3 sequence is CASSRPDSYEQYF. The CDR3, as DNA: TGTGCCAGCAGTCGCCCTGACAGCTACGAGCAGTACTTC.

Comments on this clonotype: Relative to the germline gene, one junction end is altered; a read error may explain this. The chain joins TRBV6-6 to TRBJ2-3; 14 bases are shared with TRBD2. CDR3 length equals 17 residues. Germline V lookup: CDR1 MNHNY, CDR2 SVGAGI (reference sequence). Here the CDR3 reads CASRRLAGGEGTDTQYF. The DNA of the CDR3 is TGTGCCAGCAGAAGACTAGCGGGAGGGGAGGGGACAGATACCCAGTATTTT.

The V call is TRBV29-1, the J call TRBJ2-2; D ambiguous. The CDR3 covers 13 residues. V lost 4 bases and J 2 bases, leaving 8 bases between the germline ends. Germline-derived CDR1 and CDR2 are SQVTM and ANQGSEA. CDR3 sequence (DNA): TGCAGCGTTGTGAGCTACAACACCGGGGAGCTGTTTTTT. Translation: CSVVSYNTGELFF.

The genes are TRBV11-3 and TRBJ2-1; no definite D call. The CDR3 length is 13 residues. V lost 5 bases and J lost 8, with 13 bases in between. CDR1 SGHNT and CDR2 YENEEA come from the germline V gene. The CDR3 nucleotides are TGTGCCAGCAGCCAACCCCCTAGGGATGAGCAGTTCTTC. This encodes CASSQPPRDEQFF.

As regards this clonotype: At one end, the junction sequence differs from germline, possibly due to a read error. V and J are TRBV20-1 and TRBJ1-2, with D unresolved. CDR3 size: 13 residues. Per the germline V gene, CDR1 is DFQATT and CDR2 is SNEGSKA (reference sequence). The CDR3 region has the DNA TGCTGTGCTAGAGATAGGGCGGGGAATGGCTACACCTTC. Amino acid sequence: CCARDRAGNGYTF.

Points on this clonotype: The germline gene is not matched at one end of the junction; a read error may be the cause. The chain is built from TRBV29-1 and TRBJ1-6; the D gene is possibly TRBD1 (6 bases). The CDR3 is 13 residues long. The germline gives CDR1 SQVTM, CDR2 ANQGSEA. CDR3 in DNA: TGCAGCGTTGCCAGGGGCAGAGAATCACCCCTCCGATTT. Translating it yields CSVARGRESPLRF.

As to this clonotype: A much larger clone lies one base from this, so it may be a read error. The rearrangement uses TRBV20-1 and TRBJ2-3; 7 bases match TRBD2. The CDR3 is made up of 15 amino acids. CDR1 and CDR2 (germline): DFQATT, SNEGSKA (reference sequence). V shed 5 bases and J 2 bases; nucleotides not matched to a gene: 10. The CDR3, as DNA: TGCAGTGCTGGTGTCCCAGCGGGATACACAGATACGCAGTATTTT. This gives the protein CSAGVPAGYTDTQYF.

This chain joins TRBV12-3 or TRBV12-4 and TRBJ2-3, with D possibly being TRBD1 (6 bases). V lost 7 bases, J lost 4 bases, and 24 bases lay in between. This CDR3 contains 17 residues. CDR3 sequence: CASKRGSGISTSDTQYF. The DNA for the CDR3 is TGTGCCAGCAAAAGGGGGTCGGGAATAAGCACCTCAGATACGCAGTATTTT.

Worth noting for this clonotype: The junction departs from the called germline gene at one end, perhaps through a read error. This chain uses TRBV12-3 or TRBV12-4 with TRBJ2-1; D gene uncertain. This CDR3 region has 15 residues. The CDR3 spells CASGRGPSSYNDQFF. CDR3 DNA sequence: TGTGCCAGCGGGCGAGGTCCCAGCTCCTACAATGATCAGTTCTTC.

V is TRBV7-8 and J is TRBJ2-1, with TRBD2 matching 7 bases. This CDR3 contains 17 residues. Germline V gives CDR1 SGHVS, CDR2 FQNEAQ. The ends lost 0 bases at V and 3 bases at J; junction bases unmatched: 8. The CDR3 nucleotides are TGTGCCAGCAGCTTAGCGTTCTCTAGCGGAAACTACAATGAGCAGTTCTTC. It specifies CASSLAFSSGNYNEQFF.

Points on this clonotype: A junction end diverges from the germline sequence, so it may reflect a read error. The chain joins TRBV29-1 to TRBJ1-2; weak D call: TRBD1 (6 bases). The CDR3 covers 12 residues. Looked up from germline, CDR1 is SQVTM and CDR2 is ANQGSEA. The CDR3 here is CGVVTGGDGYTF. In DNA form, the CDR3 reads TGCGGCGTTGTTACTGGGGGCGATGGCTACACCTTC. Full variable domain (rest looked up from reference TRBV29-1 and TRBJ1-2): SAVISQKPSRDICQRGTSLTIQCQVDSQVTMMFWYRQQPGQSLTLIATANQGSEATYESGFVIDKFPISRPNLTFSTLTVSNMSPEDSSIYLCGVVTGGDGYTFGSGTRLTVV.

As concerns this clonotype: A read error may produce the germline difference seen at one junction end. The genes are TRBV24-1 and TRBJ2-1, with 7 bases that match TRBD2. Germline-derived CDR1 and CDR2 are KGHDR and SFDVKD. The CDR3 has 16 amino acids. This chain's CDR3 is CATSDLRGRGPNEPFF. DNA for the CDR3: TGCGCCACCAGTGATTTGCGCGGGAGAGGTCCCAATGAGCCGTTCTTC.

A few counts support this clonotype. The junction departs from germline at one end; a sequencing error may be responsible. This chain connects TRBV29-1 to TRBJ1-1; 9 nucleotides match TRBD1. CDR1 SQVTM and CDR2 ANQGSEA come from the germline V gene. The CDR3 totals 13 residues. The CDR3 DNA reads TGCAGCGTCACCGGGACAGGGAACCCTGAAGCTATCTTT. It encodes CSVTGTGNPEAIF.

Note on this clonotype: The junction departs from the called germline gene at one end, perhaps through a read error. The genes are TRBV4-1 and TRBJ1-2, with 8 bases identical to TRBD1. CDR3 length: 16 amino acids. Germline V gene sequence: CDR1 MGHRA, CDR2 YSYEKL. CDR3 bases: TGCGCCAACAGCCAAGAGAGGACAGGGAACAACTATGTCTACACCTTC. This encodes CANSQERTGNNYVYTF.

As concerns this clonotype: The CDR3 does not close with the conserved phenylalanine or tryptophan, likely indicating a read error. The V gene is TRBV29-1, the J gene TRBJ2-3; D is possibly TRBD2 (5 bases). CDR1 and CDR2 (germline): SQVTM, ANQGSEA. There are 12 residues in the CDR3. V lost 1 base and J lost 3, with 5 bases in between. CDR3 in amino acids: CSVEGGTDTQYS. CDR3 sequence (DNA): TGCAGCGTTGAAGGAGGGACAGATACGCAGTATTCC.

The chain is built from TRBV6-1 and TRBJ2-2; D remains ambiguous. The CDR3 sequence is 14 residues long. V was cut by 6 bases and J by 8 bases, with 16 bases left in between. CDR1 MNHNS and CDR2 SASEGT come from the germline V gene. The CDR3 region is CASRRNRLTGELFF. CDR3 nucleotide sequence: TGTGCCAGCAGGCGGAACAGACTCACGGGGGAGCTGTTTTTT.

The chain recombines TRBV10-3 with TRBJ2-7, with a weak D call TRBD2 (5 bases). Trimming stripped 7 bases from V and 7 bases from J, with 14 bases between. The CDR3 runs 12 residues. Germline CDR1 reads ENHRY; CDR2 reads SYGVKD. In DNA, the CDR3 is TGTGCCATCATGACGGCACTAGGGGAGCAGTACTTC. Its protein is CAIMTALGEQYF.

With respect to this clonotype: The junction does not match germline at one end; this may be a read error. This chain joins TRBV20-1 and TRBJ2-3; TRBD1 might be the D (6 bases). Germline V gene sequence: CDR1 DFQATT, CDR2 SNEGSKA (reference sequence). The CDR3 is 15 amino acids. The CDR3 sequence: CSAVTGHHLTDTRFF. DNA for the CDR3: TGCAGTGCGGTAACGGGACATCATCTCACAGATACGCGGTTTTTT.

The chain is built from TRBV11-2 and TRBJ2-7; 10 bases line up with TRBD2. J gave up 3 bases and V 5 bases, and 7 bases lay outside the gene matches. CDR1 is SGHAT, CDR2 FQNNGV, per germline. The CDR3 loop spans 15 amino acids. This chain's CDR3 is CASSPAGLAFYEQYF. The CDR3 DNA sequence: TGTGCCAGCAGCCCCGCGGGACTAGCGTTCTACGAGCAGTACTTC.

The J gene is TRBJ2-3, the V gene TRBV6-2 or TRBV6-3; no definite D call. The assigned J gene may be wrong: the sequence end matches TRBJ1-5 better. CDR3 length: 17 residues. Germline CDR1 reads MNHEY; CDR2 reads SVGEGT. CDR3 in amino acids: CASSYPTRAPSEGTQHF. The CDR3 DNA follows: TGTGCCAGCAGTTACCCTACCCGGGCCCCAAGCGAAGGTACGCAGCATTTT.

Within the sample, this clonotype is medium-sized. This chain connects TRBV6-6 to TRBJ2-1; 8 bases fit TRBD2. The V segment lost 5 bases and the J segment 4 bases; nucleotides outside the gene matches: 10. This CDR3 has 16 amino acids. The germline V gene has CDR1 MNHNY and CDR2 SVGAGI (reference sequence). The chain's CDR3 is CASSLRSTSDYNEQFF. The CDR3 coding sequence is TGTGCCAGCAGTCTCCGGTCGACTAGCGATTACAATGAGCAGTTCTTC.

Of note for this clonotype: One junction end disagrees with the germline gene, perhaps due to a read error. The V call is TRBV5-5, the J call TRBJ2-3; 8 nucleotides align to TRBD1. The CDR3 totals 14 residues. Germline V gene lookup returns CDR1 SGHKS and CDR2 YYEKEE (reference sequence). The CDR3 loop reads CTSSPGQVIDTQYF. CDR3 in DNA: TGTACCAGCAGCCCGGGACAGGTGATAGATACGCAGTATTTT.

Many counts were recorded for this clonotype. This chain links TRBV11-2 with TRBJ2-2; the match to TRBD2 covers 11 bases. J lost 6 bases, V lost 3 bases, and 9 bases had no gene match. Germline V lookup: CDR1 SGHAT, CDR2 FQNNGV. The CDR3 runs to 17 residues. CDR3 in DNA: TGTGCCAGCAGCTTCCTAGCGGGAGGCAGGGGGGCCGGGGAGCTGTTTTTT. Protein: CASSFLAGGRGAGELFF.

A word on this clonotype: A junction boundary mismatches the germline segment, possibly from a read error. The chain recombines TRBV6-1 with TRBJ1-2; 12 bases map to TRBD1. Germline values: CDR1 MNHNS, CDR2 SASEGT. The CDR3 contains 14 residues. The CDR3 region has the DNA TGTGCCAGCAGTCGGCTGGGGACAGGGGGCTTCTTCTCCTTC. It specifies CASSRLGTGGFFSF.

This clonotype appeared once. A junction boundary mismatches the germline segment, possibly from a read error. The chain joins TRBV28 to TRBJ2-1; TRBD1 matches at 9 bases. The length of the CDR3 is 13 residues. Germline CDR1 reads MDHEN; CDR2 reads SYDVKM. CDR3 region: CASSPGQGYEQIF. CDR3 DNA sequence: TGTGCCAGCAGTCCCGGACAGGGGTATGAGCAAATCTTC.

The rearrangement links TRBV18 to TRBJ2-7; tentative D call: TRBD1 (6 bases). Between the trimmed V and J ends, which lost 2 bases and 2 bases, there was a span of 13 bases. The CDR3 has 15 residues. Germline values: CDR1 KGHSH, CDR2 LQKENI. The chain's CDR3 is CASSPLEDSTYEQYF. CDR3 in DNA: TGTGCCAGCTCACCATTAGAGGACAGTACCTACGAGCAGTACTTC. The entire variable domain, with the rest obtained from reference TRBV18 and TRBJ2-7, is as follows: NAGVMQNPRHLVRRRGQEARLRCSPMKGHSHVYWYRQLPEEGLKFMVYLQKENIIDESGMPKERFSAEFPKEGPSILRIQQVVRGDSAAYFCASSPLEDSTYEQYFGPGTRLTVT.

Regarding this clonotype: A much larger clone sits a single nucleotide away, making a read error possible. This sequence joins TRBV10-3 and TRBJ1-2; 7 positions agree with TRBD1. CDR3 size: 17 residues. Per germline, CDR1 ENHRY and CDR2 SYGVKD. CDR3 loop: CATSGSLGTEFIYGYTF. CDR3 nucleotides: TGTGCCACCAGTGGTAGCCTCGGGACAGAATTTATCTATGGCTACACCTTC.

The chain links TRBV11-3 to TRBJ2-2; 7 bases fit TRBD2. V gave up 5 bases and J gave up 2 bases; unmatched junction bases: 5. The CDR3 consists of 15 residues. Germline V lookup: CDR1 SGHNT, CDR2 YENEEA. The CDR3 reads CASSRGRGNTGELFF. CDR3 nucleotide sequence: TGTGCCAGCAGCCGGGGGAGGGGAAACACCGGGGAGCTGTTTTTT.

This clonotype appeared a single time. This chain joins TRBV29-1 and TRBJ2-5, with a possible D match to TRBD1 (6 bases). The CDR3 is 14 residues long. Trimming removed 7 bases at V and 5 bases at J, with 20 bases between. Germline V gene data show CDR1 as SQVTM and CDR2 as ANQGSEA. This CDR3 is CSGWTFLRGETQYF. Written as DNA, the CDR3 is TGCAGCGGTTGGACATTCCTTAGGGGGGAGACCCAGTACTTC.